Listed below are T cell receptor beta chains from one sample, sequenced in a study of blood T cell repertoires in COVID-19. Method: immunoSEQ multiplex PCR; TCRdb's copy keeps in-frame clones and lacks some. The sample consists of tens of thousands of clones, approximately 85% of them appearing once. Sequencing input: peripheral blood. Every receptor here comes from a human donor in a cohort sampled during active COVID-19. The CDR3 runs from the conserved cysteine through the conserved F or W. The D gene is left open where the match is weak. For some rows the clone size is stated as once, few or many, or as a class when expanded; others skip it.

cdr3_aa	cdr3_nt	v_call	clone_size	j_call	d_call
CASSERGNQGEQYF	TGTGCCAGCAGTGAGAGGGGGAACCAGGGCGAGCAGTACTTC	TRBV6-2/TRBV6-3	.	TRBJ2-7	.
CASSPRDSHNEQFF	TGCGCCAGCAGTCCAAGGGACAGCCACAATGAGCAGTTCTTC	TRBV10-1	.	TRBJ2-1	TRBD1
CASSPWTSGGVQFF	TGTGCCAGCAGCCCCTGGACTAGCGGGGGGGTGCAGTTCTTC	TRBV7-2	.	TRBJ2-1	TRBD2
CASSRHRATNEKLFF	TGTGCCAGCAGCCGCCACAGAGCAACTAATGAAAAACTGTTTTTT	TRBV4-2	.	TRBJ1-4	.
CASTQAWTRQETQYF	TGTGCCAGCACCCAAGCCTGGACACGGCAAGAGACCCAGTACTTC	TRBV21-1	.	TRBJ2-5	.
CASSPFDNIRRAVNYGYTF	TGTGCCAGCTCACCATTCGATAACATTCGCCGTGCGGTTAACTATGGCTACACCTTC	TRBV18	.	TRBJ1-2	.
CASSTIGTGRNEQFF	TGTGCCAGCAGCACGATCGGGACAGGGCGCAATGAGCAGTTCTTC	TRBV7-2	.	TRBJ2-1	TRBD1
CASSPDRGGQPQHF	TGTGCCAGCAGCCCGGACAGGGGTGGCCAGCCCCAGCATTTT	TRBV27	.	TRBJ1-5	TRBD1
CASSLSGENYGYTF	TGTGCCAGCAGTTTATCGGGTGAGAACTATGGCTACACCTTC	TRBV28	.	TRBJ1-2	.
CASRIRDNTYEQYF	TGTGCCAGCCGGATCCGGGACAATACCTACGAGCAGTACTTC	TRBV2	.	TRBJ2-7	.
CSARVGMRYTF	TGCAGTGCCAGGGTTGGGATGCGCTACACCTTC	TRBV20-1	.	TRBJ1-2	.
CASSGRTSGVYEQYF	TGTGCCAGTAGTGGTAGGACTAGCGGGGTCTACGAGCAGTACTTC	TRBV19	.	TRBJ2-7	TRBD2
CASSLGLAGLNEQFF	TGTGCCAGCAGCTTAGGACTAGCGGGGTTGAATGAGCAGTTCTTC	TRBV7-9	.	TRBJ2-1	TRBD2
CASSMRLPSNEQFF	TGTGCCAGTAGTATGCGACTACCCTCCAATGAGCAGTTCTTC	TRBV19	.	TRBJ2-1	.
CAWTTGDTDLNYGYTF	TGTGCCTGGACGACAGGGGACACCGATTTAAACTATGGCTACACCTTC	TRBV30	.	TRBJ1-2	TRBD1
CASSTQGVETQYF	TGTGCCAGCAGCACCCAAGGGGTGGAGACCCAGTACTTC	TRBV9	.	TRBJ2-5	.
CASSLDQGAIETQYF	TGTGCCAGCAGCTTGGACCAGGGGGCTATAGAGACCCAGTACTTC	TRBV5-6	.	TRBJ2-5	TRBD1
CASSSQINTGELFF	TGCGCCAGCAGCTCCCAGATTAACACCGGGGAGCTGTTTTTT	TRBV5-1	.	TRBJ2-2	.
CASSPPGQGSYNSPLHF	TGTGCCAGCAGTCCCCCGGGACAGGGCTCCTATAATTCACCCCTCCACTTT	TRBV6-6	few	TRBJ1-6	TRBD1
CARSLGLGGSGYEQYF	TGCGCCCGCAGCTTGGGATTGGGGGGGAGTGGGTACGAGCAGTACTTC	TRBV5-1	.	TRBJ2-7	TRBD2
CASSEYIGDRGRETQYF	TGTGCCAGCAGTGAATATATTGGGGACAGGGGACGAGAGACCCAGTACTTC	TRBV25-1	.	TRBJ2-5	TRBD1
CASSTQTTGVGGYTF	TGTGCCAGTAGTACCCAAACTACAGGGGTAGGTGGCTACACCTTC	TRBV19	.	TRBJ1-2	TRBD1
CASSSGTTYYEQYF	TGTGCCAGCAGCTCCGGGACTACCTACTACGAGCAGTACTTC	TRBV7-2	.	TRBJ2-7	TRBD2
CASSLPDRDRYGYTF	TGTGCCAGCAGCTTGCCGGACAGGGATCGTTATGGCTACACCTTC	TRBV5-6	.	TRBJ1-2	TRBD1
CASSTQGNEQFF	TGTGCCAGTAGTACTCAGGGGAACGAGCAGTTCTTC	TRBV19	.	TRBJ2-1	.
CASSPGETQYF	TGCGCCAGCAGCCCCGGAGAGACCCAGTACTTC	TRBV4-1	.	TRBJ2-5	.
CASSQDGVQGASLYGYTF	TGCGCCAGCAGCCAAGACGGCGTCCAGGGGGCCTCCCTATATGGCTACACCTTC	TRBV4-3	.	TRBJ1-2	TRBD1
CASSVALERSNEQFF	TGTGCCAGCAGCGTAGCCCTAGAGAGAAGCAATGAGCAGTTCTTC	TRBV9	once	TRBJ2-1	.
CSVAAGGNYGYTF	TGCAGCGTTGCTGCAGGGGGGAACTATGGCTACACCTTC	TRBV29-1	.	TRBJ1-2	TRBD1
CASRRQTMNTEAFF	TGTGCCAGCAGACGACAGACCATGAACACTGAAGCTTTCTTT	TRBV7-2	.	TRBJ1-1	.
CASSQLAGGSSYNEQFF	TGTGCCAGCAGCCAACTAGCGGGGGGCAGCTCCTACAATGAGCAGTTCTTC	TRBV11-2	.	TRBJ2-1	TRBD2
CASSPWTGNTEAFF	TGTGCCAGCAGTCCCTGGACAGGGAACACTGAAGCTTTCTTT	TRBV27	.	TRBJ1-1	TRBD1
CASSNRQGTEAFF	TGTGCCAGCAGCAACCGACAGGGGACTGAAGCTTTCTTT	TRBV11-2	.	TRBJ1-1	TRBD1
CASSERIGRASNNEQFF	TGTGCCAGCAGTGAAAGAATCGGGAGGGCCTCCAACAATGAGCAGTTCTTC	TRBV2	.	TRBJ2-1	TRBD2
CASSEQRTGNSYEQYF	TGTGCCAGCAGTGAACAACGGACAGGCAACTCCTACGAGCAGTACTTC	TRBV25-1	.	TRBJ2-7	TRBD1
CASSQERPQRREQFF	TGTGCCAGCAGCCAAGAAAGACCCCAGCGGAGAGAGCAGTTCTTC	TRBV3-1/TRBV3-2	.	TRBJ2-1	.
CASSQPTGTGNTIYF	TGTGCCAGCAGCCAACCGACAGGGACTGGAAACACCATATATTTT	TRBV3-1/TRBV3-2	.	TRBJ1-3	TRBD1
CASSLSGGDGTGELFF	TGTGCCAGCAGCTTATCAGGGGGTGACGGCACCGGGGAGCTGTTTTTT	TRBV11-3	.	TRBJ2-2	TRBD1
CASSRGNGYTF	TGTGCCAGCAGTCGAGGGAATGGCTACACCTTC	TRBV6-2/TRBV6-3	.	TRBJ1-2	.
CASSFRRAEAFF	TGTGCCAGCAGCTTTAGGCGGGCTGAAGCTTTCTTT	TRBV5-6	.	TRBJ1-1	.
CASSIDAGEDYTQYF	TGTGCCAGTAGTATAGATGCGGGAGAGGATTATACGCAGTATTTT	TRBV19	.	TRBJ2-3	TRBD2
CASGLQGAAYEQYF	TGTGCTAGTGGATTGCAGGGGGCGGCCTACGAGCAGTACTTC	TRBV12-5	.	TRBJ2-7	TRBD1
CASSVGTGRAFF	TGTGCCAGCAGCGTAGGGACAGGTCGAGCTTTCTTT	TRBV9	.	TRBJ1-1	TRBD1
CASSFTGLAIEQFF	TGTGCCAGCAGCTTTACGGGACTAGCAATTGAGCAGTTCTTC	TRBV7-9	.	TRBJ2-1	TRBD2
CASSSFRTSGRADEQFF	TGTGCCAGCAGCTCTTTTAGGACTAGCGGGAGGGCCGATGAGCAGTTCTTC	TRBV7-9	.	TRBJ2-1	TRBD2
CASSALREQYF	TGTGCCAGCAGCGCTCTTCGGGAGCAGTACTTC	TRBV2	.	TRBJ2-7	.
CASSERQGHYNEQFF	TGTGCCAGCAGTGAGAGACAGGGACACTACAATGAGCAGTTCTTC	TRBV2	.	TRBJ2-1	TRBD1
CSGIRRQGAYEQYF	TGCAGCGGCATCAGGCGTCAGGGGGCCTACGAGCAGTACTTC	TRBV29-1	.	TRBJ2-7	TRBD1
CASSLNRMGTDTQYF	TGTGCCAGCAGCTTAAACAGGATGGGGACAGATACGCAGTATTTT	TRBV7-2	.	TRBJ2-3	.
CASSPGTGKGTGELFF	TGTGCCAGCAGTCCCGGGACAGGGAAGGGCACCGGGGAGCTGTTTTTT	TRBV27	.	TRBJ2-2	TRBD1
CASSPQRTDYGYTF	TGTGCCAGCTCACCACAGCGCACTGACTATGGCTACACCTTC	TRBV18	.	TRBJ1-2	.
CASSLSGYEQYF	TGTGCCAGCAGCTTAAGCGGCTACGAGCAGTACTTC	TRBV7-9	.	TRBJ2-7	.
CASSLTGKNIQYF	TGTGCCAGCAGCTTAACCGGGAAAAACATTCAGTACTTC	TRBV7-2	once	TRBJ2-4	.
CASRETSGATDTQYF	TGTGCCAGCAGGGAGACTAGCGGGGCCACAGATACGCAGTATTTT	TRBV6-4	.	TRBJ2-3	TRBD2
CASSLRLGGLNYGYTF	TGTGCCAGCAGCTTACGTCTCGGGGGACTTAACTATGGCTACACCTTC	TRBV7-8	.	TRBJ1-2	.
CASSAALAGVETQYF	TGCGCCAGCAGCGCCGCACTAGCGGGAGTGGAGACCCAGTACTTC	TRBV5-1	.	TRBJ2-5	TRBD2
CASSIVEGLLNTEAFF	TGTGCCAGTAGTATAGTGGAGGGACTATTGAACACTGAAGCTTTCTTT	TRBV19	.	TRBJ1-1	.
CASSLALGRETQYF	TGTGCCAGCAGCTTAGCGCTGGGGCGGGAGACCCAGTACTTC	TRBV7-8	.	TRBJ2-5	.